A single sample is the source of the 20 T cell receptor beta chains below, sequenced in a study of T cells after yellow fever vaccination. TCRdb reprocessed the 5' RACE reads via MiXCR and lists one record per CDR3 protein. Here the sample spans roughly 50,000 distinct CDR3 sequences, roughly 7.4% being singletons. The sample here was CD8+ T cells sorted from PBMCs, taken roughly 14 days after the first yellow fever vaccination. Receptor source: a man between 18 and 35 years old who received the YFV17D yellow fever vaccine.

This clonotype was seen a few times. The V call is TRBV30, the J call TRBJ2-3, with D possibly being TRBD1 or TRBD2 (5 bases each). V lost 7 bases and J 1 base, leaving 15 bases between the germline ends. CDR1 GTSNPN and CDR2 SVGIG come from the germline V gene (reference sequence). The CDR3 is 14 amino acids. The DNA of the CDR3 is TGTGCCTACGGGGCGTCGCCTCGCACAGATACGCAGTATTTT. This translates into CAYGASPRTDTQYF.

At least ten counts were recorded for this clonotype. The rearrangement links TRBV19 to TRBJ2-7; D is undetermined. Per germline, CDR1 LNHDA and CDR2 SQIVND (reference sequence). The CDR3 sequence is 14 residues long. Trimming removed 3 bases at V and 0 bases at J, with 9 bases between. In nucleotides, the CDR3 is TGTGCCAGTAGTATGACCTCGACCTCCTACGAGCAGTACGTC. Translated, it gives CASSMTSTSYEQYV.

This clonotype was detected ten times or more. V and J are TRBV29-1 and TRBJ1-3, with TRBD1 identical over 7 bases. CDR3 length equals 13 residues. The J segment lost 5 bases and the V segment lost 6 bases, leaving 7 bases of the junction unmatched. Germline V gene data show CDR1 as SQVTM and CDR2 as ANQGSEA. This CDR3 is CSVQVQGRNTIYF. CDR3 DNA sequence: TGCAGCGTCCAAGTACAGGGGAGAAACACCATATATTTT.

Ten or more counts support this clonotype. The rearrangement joins TRBV20-1 to TRBJ2-7; maybe TRBD2 (5 bases). CDR3 length: 13 residues. CDR1 and CDR2 (germline): DFQATT, SNEGSKA (reference sequence). Trimming took off 3 bases at V and 1 base at J, with 10 bases between the two ends. CDR3 in amino acids: CSASRGSSYEQYF. CDR3 nucleotides: TGCAGTGCTAGCCGGGGTTCGTCCTACGAGCAGTACTTC.

For this clonotype: Since a much larger clone is just one base distant, this may be a read error. The genes are TRBV12-3 or TRBV12-4 and TRBJ1-1; D ambiguous. The CDR3 length is 15 residues. V lost 4 bases to trimming and J lost 5 bases, with 17 bases between them. Here the CDR3 reads CASSSTEAGRTEAFF. The CDR3 bases are TGTGCCAGCAGTTCCACAGAGGCCGGGCGGACTGAAGCTTTCTTT.

This clonotype was seen repeatedly, ten times or more. The gene calls are TRBV15 and TRBJ2-6; D is undetermined. Germline CDR1 and CDR2: LNHNV and YYDKDF (reference sequence). Trimming pared 0 bases from V and 4 bases from J, leaving 10 bases between. The length of the CDR3 is 16 residues. This chain's CDR3 is CATSRDTPAGANVLTF. Written as DNA, the CDR3 is TGTGCCACCAGCAGAGACACCCCGGCAGGGGCCAACGTCCTGACTTTC.

This clonotype was seen a handful of times. The chain uses TRBV7-9 and TRBJ1-2; no reliable D call. V lost 1 base and J lost 6, with 9 bases in between. CDR1 and CDR2 from the germline V gene are SEHNR and FQNEAQ (reference sequence). The CDR3 covers 13 residues. The CDR3 sequence: CASSLGSKDGYTF. The DNA for the CDR3 is TGTGCCAGCAGCTTAGGAAGCAAAGATGGCTACACCTTC.

This clonotype was recorded at least ten times. The J gene is TRBJ2-7, the V gene TRBV6-2 or TRBV6-3; D is ambiguous. V was shortened by 5 bases and J by 2 bases, with 16 bases between the two germline ends. CDR1 and CDR2 (germline): MNHEY, SVGEGT. The CDR3 is 15 residues long. The CDR3 reads CASSTRRKKAYEQYF. DNA for the CDR3: TGTGCCAGCAGTACCCGACGGAAAAAAGCCTACGAGCAGTACTTC.

The CDR3: CATSRVRGDYNEQFF. The DNA of the CDR3 is TGTGCCACCAGCAGAGTCAGGGGTGACTACAATGAGCAGTTCTTC. The J gene is TRBJ2-1, the V gene TRBV15, with D perhaps matching TRBD1 (6 bases). This CDR3 has 15 residues. V was cut by 1 base and J by 3 bases, with 10 bases left in between. Germline V lookup: CDR1 LNHNV, CDR2 YYDKDF (reference sequence).

In its sample, this clonotype was seen many times. The CDR3 loop reads CASSRIDSNQPQHF. The CDR3 DNA follows: TGTGCCAGCAGCCGAATCGACAGTAATCAGCCCCAGCATTTT. V is TRBV7-9 and J is TRBJ1-5, with a tentative D call TRBD1 (5 bases). CDR1 SEHNR and CDR2 FQNEAQ come from the germline V gene (reference sequence). The CDR3 extends over 14 amino acids. V lost 5 bases and J 4 bases, leaving 12 bases between the germline ends.

This clonotype was picked up many times. The chain recombines TRBV5-6 with TRBJ2-7; D is uncertain. The CDR3 spans 13 residues. Per germline, CDR1 SGHDT and CDR2 YYEEEE. Between the trimmed V and J ends, which lost 0 bases and 2 bases, there was a span of 6 bases. The CDR3 protein is CASSLGRTYEQYF. As DNA, the CDR3 is TGTGCCAGCAGCTTGGGGCGGACCTACGAGCAGTACTTC.

This clonotype showed up just a few times. V is TRBV15 and J is TRBJ2-7; D perhaps matches TRBD2 (6 bases). V was shortened by 3 bases and J by 3 bases, with 15 bases between the two germline ends. This CDR3 is 15 amino acids long. CDR1 is LNHNV and CDR2 is YYDKDF in the germline V gene (reference sequence). The CDR3 region has the DNA TGTGCCACCAGCAGGGGGGGAAGGGTCCACTACGAGCAGTACTTC. Translating it yields CATSRGGRVHYEQYF.

This clonotype came up many times. V gene TRBV5-5 combines with J gene TRBJ2-7; D is undetermined. Trimming removed 2 bases at V and 2 bases at J, with 11 bases between. The CDR3 has 14 residues. In germline, CDR1 is SGHKS, CDR2 YYEKEE (reference sequence). The CDR3 protein is CASSLREYTYEQYF. The CDR3 bases are TGTGCCAGCAGCTTAAGGGAATACACCTACGAGCAGTACTTC.

This clonotype showed up many times. V usage is TRBV6-5 and J usage is TRBJ2-7; the match to TRBD2 covers 7 bases. The CDR3 sequence is 15 residues long. CDR1 and CDR2 (germline): MNHEY, SVGAGI. The V segment lost 0 bases and the J segment 3 bases; nucleotides outside the gene matches: 5. The CDR3 spells CASSYSAGEGYEQYF. The CDR3 DNA follows: TGTGCCAGCAGTTACTCTGCGGGGGAGGGCTACGAGCAGTACTTC.

This clonotype was seen many times. The chain recombines TRBV10-3 with TRBJ2-5, with D possibly matching TRBD2 (5 bases). This CDR3 is 14 amino acids long. The V end was cut by 8 bases, the J end by 1 base, with 14 bases between. The germline gives CDR1 ENHRY, CDR2 SYGVKD. CDR3 DNA: TGTGCCATCTCGGGATTGGCATCCCAAGAGACCCAGTACTTC. It encodes CAISGLASQETQYF.

A few counts support this clonotype. The chain recombines TRBV4-1 with TRBJ1-1; the D is unclear. The CDR3 is 12 amino acids. Trimming took 1 base from V and 6 from J, leaving 6 bases between them. Germline V CDR1 and CDR2: MGHRA, YSYEKL. This CDR3 is CASSQGSSEAFF. The CDR3 coding sequence is TGCGCCAGCAGCCAAGGGAGTTCTGAAGCTTTCTTT.

This clonotype was counted at least ten times. The chain employs TRBV7-2 and TRBJ2-3; D not resolved. Per the germline V gene, CDR1 is SGHTA and CDR2 is FQGNSA. CDR3 length: 12 amino acids. V was clipped by 3 bases and J by 4 bases, with 5 bases between them. CDR3 coding DNA: TGTGCCAGCAGCTTGCCTCCAGATACGCAGTATTTT. It encodes CASSLPPDTQYF.

This clonotype was observed at least ten times. CDR3 sequence: CASSLIGTFEAFF. CDR3 DNA: TGTGCCAGCAGCTTAATAGGTACTTTTGAAGCTTTCTTT. The chain combines TRBV7-8 with TRBJ1-1; D uncertain. The V gene's germline CDR1 is SGHVS and CDR2 FQNEAQ. The V gene lost 2 bases and the J gene lost 7 bases, with 11 bases spanning the gap. The CDR3 consists of 13 residues.

The sample holds many counts of this clonotype. The rearrangement links TRBV4-1 to TRBJ2-5; D unresolved. Germline assignment: CDR1 MGHRA and CDR2 YSYEKL. Trimming removed 1 base from V and 4 bases from J, with 10 bases in between. This CDR3 has 14 residues. CDR3 region: CASSQVDSRETQYF. The CDR3 region has the DNA TGCGCCAGCAGCCAAGTAGACTCCCGAGAGACCCAGTACTTC.

This clonotype has ten or more counts. The rearrangement joins TRBV12-3 or TRBV12-4 to TRBJ2-1, with TRBD1 as a possible D gene (6 bases). The CDR3 has 12 residues. V was clipped by 6 bases and J by 8 bases, with 11 bases between them. CDR3 region: CASRKGVHEQFF. CDR3 DNA sequence: TGTGCCAGCAGGAAGGGGGTTCATGAGCAGTTCTTC.